This is a list of T cell receptor beta chains from one sample in a study of blood T cell repertoires in COVID-19. Data came from immunoSEQ multiplex PCR; TCRdb stores just in-frame clones and leaves some out. The data contain about 75,000 clones, roughly 88% of them singletons. What was sequenced was peripheral blood. These TCRs come from a human donor in a cohort sampled during active COVID-19. CDR3s include the opening cysteine and the closing phenylalanine or tryptophan. The D gene is left open where the match is weak. The size entry is marked missing in some rows and otherwise reads once, few, many or a size class.

TRBJ1-1 | . | TRBV6-5 | . | TGTGCCAGCAGTTACTCGATCCCCACAGGAGTCGAAGCTTTCTTT | CASSYSIPTGVEAFF
TRBJ2-1 | . | TRBV18 | . | TGTGCCAGCTCACCACCGATCAGTGAGCAGTTCTTC | CASSPPISEQFF
TRBJ2-7 | . | TRBV19 | . | TGTGCCAGTAGAGCAAGGGCAGGGACAACCACCGGCTACGAGCAGTACTTC | CASRARAGTTTGYEQYF
TRBJ2-7 | . | TRBV5-1 | TRBD1 | TGCGCCAGCAGCTTGGCGGGACAGCCTACCTACGAGCAGTACTTC | CASSLAGQPTYEQYF
TRBJ2-5 | . | TRBV29-1 | . | TGCAGCGTTTTCCCGGGGGAAGAGACCCAGTACTTC | CSVFPGEETQYF
TRBJ2-3 | . | TRBV9 | . | TGTGCCAGCAGCGTAGGAGAACAGATCACAGATACGCAGTATTTT | CASSVGEQITDTQYF
TRBJ2-1 | . | TRBV18 | TRBD1 | TGTGCCAGCTCACCACCGGGACAGGCCTACAATGAGCAGTTCTTC | CASSPPGQAYNEQFF
TRBJ2-1 | . | TRBV2 | . | TGTGCCAGCAGACAGGGGGAGGGGAGGCAGTTCTTC | CASRQGEGRQFF
TRBJ2-7 | . | TRBV7-2 | . | TGTGCCAGCAGCTTAGACAGAAACTCTTACGAGCAGTACTTC | CASSLDRNSYEQYF
TRBJ1-1 | . | TRBV9 | TRBD1 | TGTGCCAGCAGCGTAGGTACCCAGGGGGCGGGGATGAACACTGAAGCTTTCTTT | CASSVGTQGAGMNTEAFF
TRBJ1-1 | . | TRBV28 | . | TGTGCCAGCAGTTTAAGGGGATCGAACACTGAAGCTTTCTTT | CASSLRGSNTEAFF
TRBJ2-7 | . | TRBV7-8 | TRBD2 | TGTGCCAGCAGCTTTCAGCACGGCGGGGGGAGCCACGAGCAGTACTTC | CASSFQHGGGSHEQYF
TRBJ1-4 | . | TRBV5-5 | TRBD1 | TGTGCCAGCAGCTTGACAGGGGGCAGGGAAAAACTGTTTTTT | CASSLTGGREKLFF
TRBJ2-1 | . | TRBV5-5 | . | TGTGCCAGCAGCTTAGCCCGCAATGAGCAGTTCTTC | CASSLARNEQFF
TRBJ1-2 | . | TRBV7-9 | . | TGTGCCAGCAGCCCCCGGGAGGACTATGGCTACACCTTC | CASSPREDYGYTF
TRBJ1-4 | once | TRBV25-1 | . | TGTGCCAGCAGTGAATATGACTACCCAACAACTAATGAAAAACTGTTTTTT | CASSEYDYPTTNEKLFF
TRBJ1-2 | . | TRBV9 | . | TGTGCCAGCAGCGCAACAGGGTATGGCTACACCTTC | CASSATGYGYTF
TRBJ1-6 | . | TRBV27 | TRBD1 | TGTGCCAGCAGTCCCGGACAGGGTAGGAATTCACCCCTCCACTTT | CASSPGQGRNSPLHF
TRBJ1-1 | once | TRBV25-1 | . | TGTGCCAGCAGTGGGCGGGGGAACACTGAAGCTTTCTTT | CASSGRGNTEAFF
TRBJ2-7 | . | TRBV5-8 | . | TGTGCCAGCAGCACAACGACAGGAATGAACGAGCAGTACTTC | CASSTTTGMNEQYF
TRBJ1-1 | . | TRBV7-9 | . | TGTGCCAGCAGAATGTTCGACACTGAAGCTTTCTTT | CASRMFDTEAFF
TRBJ1-6 | . | TRBV6-5 | . | TGTGCCAGCAGTCTAGGGGGTTATAATTCACCCCTCCACTTT | CASSLGGYNSPLHF
TRBJ2-7 | . | TRBV7-2 | . | TGTGCCAGCAGCCCATCAAGCGGAGGGCGGGAGCAGTACTTC | CASSPSSGGREQYF
TRBJ2-7 | . | TRBV3-1/TRBV3-2 | . | TGTGCCAGCAGCCACAGGGGATCCTACGAGCAGTACTTC | CASSHRGSYEQYF
TRBJ1-2 | . | TRBV6-5 | . | TGTGCCAGCAGTTACTCCCAGGGGCCCTATGGCTACACCTTC | CASSYSQGPYGYTF
TRBJ2-3 | . | TRBV19 | TRBD2 | TGTGCCAGTAAGCGGCTAGCGGGGGGAGATACGCAGTATTTT | CASKRLAGGDTQYF
TRBJ1-1 | few | TRBV28 | . | TGTGCCAGCAGCCAGTACAGCCTCAACACTGAAGCTTTCTTT | CASSQYSLNTEAFF
TRBJ2-5 | . | TRBV3-1/TRBV3-2 | TRBD1 | TGTGCCAGCAGCCCAACCGAGGGGGCTAGGGGAGAGACCCAGTACTTC | CASSPTEGARGETQYF
TRBJ1-5 | . | TRBV6-2/TRBV6-3 | TRBD1 | TGTGCCAGCAGTTACTCCGCCGGACAGGGAATTCAGCCCCAGCATTTT | CASSYSAGQGIQPQHF
TRBJ1-2 | . | TRBV6-1 | . | TGTGCCAGCAGTGAAGTGGCTGGCGGCTACACCTTC | CASSEVAGGYTF
TRBJ2-7 | . | TRBV5-4 | . | TGTGCCAGCAGCTGGGGGGGACAGGCGGGTATCAACGAGCAGTACTTC | CASSWGGQAGINEQYF
TRBJ2-1 | . | TRBV28 | TRBD2 | TGTGCCAGCAGTTTAGGTCTTAGTACTAGCGGGACCCGATTCTTC | CASSLGLSTSGTRFF
TRBJ1-1 | . | TRBV3-1/TRBV3-2 | TRBD1 | TGTGCCAGCAGCCAAGGCCCAGGGGGGAACACTGAAGCTTTCTTT | CASSQGPGGNTEAFF
TRBJ2-1 | . | TRBV4-3 | TRBD2 | TGCGCCAGCAGCCAAGAGGTAGCGGGAACGTACAATGAGCAGTTCTTC | CASSQEVAGTYNEQFF
TRBJ2-2 | . | TRBV29-1 | TRBD1 | TGCAGCGTCGCGGGTTGGACAGGTCAAACGGAGCTGTTTTTT | CSVAGWTGQTELFF
TRBJ1-6 | . | TRBV6-5 | . | TGTGCCAGCAGTTACACGGGCAGGGGACCAATAGCCCTCCACTTT | CASSYTGRGPIALHF
TRBJ2-3 | . | TRBV24-1 | TRBD1 | TGTGCCACCCAAGATAACCCCGGGACAGGGGACACAGATACGCAGTATTTT | CATQDNPGTGDTDTQYF
TRBJ2-7 | . | TRBV19 | TRBD2 | TGTGCCAGTAGTACATTCTCTAGCGGGAGTGGCTACGAGCAGTACTTC | CASSTFSSGSGYEQYF
TRBJ1-1 | . | TRBV19 | TRBD1 | TGTGCCATAGACCCCGGACAGGGGGCCTCGGGGAACACTGAAGCTTTCTTT | CAIDPGQGASGNTEAFF
TRBJ2-1 | . | TRBV19 | TRBD1 | TGTGCCAGTAGTGCTGTACCGGGACAGGGGGCGGGGGAGCAGTTCTTC | CASSAVPGQGAGEQFF
TRBJ1-2 | . | TRBV3-1/TRBV3-2 | . | TGTGCCAGCAGCCAAGGGAGGGATGGCTACACCTTC | CASSQGRDGYTF
TRBJ1-5 | . | TRBV7-2 | TRBD1 | TGTGCCAGCAGCCAACAGGGGCGAGGAGGGTATAGCAATCAGCCCCAGCATTTT | CASSQQGRGGYSNQPQHF
TRBJ2-5 | . | TRBV4-3 | . | TGCGCCAGCAGCCAAGATTGGGTGGCGGGCCAAGAGACCCAGTACTTC | CASSQDWVAGQETQYF
TRBJ1-3 | . | TRBV1 | . | TGCACCAGCAGCCCTCGCGCTATTAACACCATATATTTT | CTSSPRAINTIYF
TRBJ1-2 | once | TRBV15 | TRBD1 | TGTGCCACCAGCGCGGACAGGGGAGGCTATGGCTACACCTTC | CATSADRGGYGYTF
TRBJ2-7 | . | TRBV14 | . | TGTGCCAGCAGCCAATGGGGCACCTACGAGCAGTACTTC | CASSQWGTYEQYF
TRBJ1-1 | . | TRBV27 | . | TGTGCCAGCAGTTTAGGGGGGGGAGGCGCTTTCTTT | CASSLGGGGAFF
TRBJ2-7 | . | TRBV11-1 | TRBD2 | TGTGCCAGCGGGACTAGCGGGGCCTACGAGCAGTACTTC | CASGTSGAYEQYF
TRBJ1-1 | . | TRBV6-5 | TRBD1 | TGTGCCAGCAGCTATGACAGGGGTAAGGCTGAAGCTTTCTTT | CASSYDRGKAEAFF
TRBJ2-7 | . | TRBV4-3 | TRBD1 | TGCGCCAGCAGCCCCGGGACAGGGAGCTACGAGCAGTACTTC | CASSPGTGSYEQYF
TRBJ2-7 | . | TRBV7-2 | TRBD2 | TGTGCCAGCAGCTTAGCCGTCGGGGGGGCGCAAAACGAGCAGTACTTC | CASSLAVGGAQNEQYF